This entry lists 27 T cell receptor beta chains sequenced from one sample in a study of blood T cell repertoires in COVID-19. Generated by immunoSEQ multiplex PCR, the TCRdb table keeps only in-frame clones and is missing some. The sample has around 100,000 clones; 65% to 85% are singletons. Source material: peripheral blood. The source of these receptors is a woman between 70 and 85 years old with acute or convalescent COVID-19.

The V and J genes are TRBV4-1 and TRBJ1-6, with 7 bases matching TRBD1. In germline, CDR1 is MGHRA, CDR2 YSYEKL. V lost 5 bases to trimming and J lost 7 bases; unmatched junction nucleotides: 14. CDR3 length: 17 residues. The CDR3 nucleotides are TGCGCCAGCAGCGACTTAAAGGGGGCCCCTGCGAATTCACCCCTCCACTTT. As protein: CASSDLKGAPANSPLHF.

The CDR3 nucleotides read TGTGCCAGCAGCGTAGGGGCTAGCGGGGTCCAAGAGACCCAGTACTTC. Translating it yields CASSVGASGVQETQYF. The chain carries TRBV9 and TRBJ2-5; 9 bases are shared with TRBD2. The trim removed 0 bases at V and 1 base at J, leaving 4 bases unmatched. This CDR3 has 16 residues. Germline CDR1 reads SGDLS; CDR2 reads YYNGEE.

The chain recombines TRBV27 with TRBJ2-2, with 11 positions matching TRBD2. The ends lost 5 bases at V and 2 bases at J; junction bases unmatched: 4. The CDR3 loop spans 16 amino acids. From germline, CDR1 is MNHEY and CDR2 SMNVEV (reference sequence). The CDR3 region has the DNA TGTGCCAGCAGTCCTAGCGGGAGGAGAAACACCGGGGAGCTGTTTTTT. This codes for CASSPSGRRNTGELFF.

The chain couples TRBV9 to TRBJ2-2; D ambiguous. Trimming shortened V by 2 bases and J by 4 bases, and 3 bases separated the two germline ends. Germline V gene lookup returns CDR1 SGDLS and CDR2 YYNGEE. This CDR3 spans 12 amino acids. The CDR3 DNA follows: TGTGCCAGCAGCGTTATCACCGGGGAGCTGTTTTTT. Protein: CASSVITGELFF.

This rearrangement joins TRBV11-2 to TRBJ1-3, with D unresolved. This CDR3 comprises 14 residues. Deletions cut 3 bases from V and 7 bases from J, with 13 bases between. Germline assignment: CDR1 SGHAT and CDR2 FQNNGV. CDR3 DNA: TGTGCCAGCAGCTTGAGGCAAGGTTCTAACACCATATATTTT. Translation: CASSLRQGSNTIYF.

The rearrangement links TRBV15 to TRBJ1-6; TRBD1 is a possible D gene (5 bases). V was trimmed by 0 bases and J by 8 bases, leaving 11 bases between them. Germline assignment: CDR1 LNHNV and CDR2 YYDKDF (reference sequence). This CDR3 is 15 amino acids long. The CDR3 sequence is CATSRDLQGHSPLHF. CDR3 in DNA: TGTGCCACCAGCAGAGATCTGCAGGGCCATTCACCCCTCCACTTT. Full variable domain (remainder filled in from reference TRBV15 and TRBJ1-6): DAMVIQNPRYQVTQFGKPVTLSCSQTLNHNVMYWYQQKSSQAPKLLFHYYDKDFNNEADTPDNFQSRRPNTSFCFLDIRSPGLGDTAMYLCATSRDLQGHSPLHFGNGTRLTVT.

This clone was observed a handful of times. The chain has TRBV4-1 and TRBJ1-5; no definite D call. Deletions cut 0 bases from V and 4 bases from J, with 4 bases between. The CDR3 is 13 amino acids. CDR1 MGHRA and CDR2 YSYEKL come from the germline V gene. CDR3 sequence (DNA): TGCGCCAGCAGCCAAGATCAGAATCAGCCCCAGCATTTT. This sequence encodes CASSQDQNQPQHF.

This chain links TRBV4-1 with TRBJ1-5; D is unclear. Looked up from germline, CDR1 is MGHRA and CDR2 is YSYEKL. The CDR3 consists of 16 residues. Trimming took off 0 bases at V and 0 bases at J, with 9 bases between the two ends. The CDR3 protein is CASSQEVGTSNQPQHF. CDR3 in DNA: TGCGCCAGCAGCCAAGAAGTGGGCACTAGCAATCAGCCCCAGCATTTT.

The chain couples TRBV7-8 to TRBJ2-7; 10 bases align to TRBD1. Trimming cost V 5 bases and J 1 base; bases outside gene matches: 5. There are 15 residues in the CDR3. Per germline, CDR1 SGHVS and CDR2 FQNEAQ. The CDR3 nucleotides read TGTGCCAGCAGCCGACGGACAGGGGGATCCTACGAGCAGTACTTC. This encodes CASSRRTGGSYEQYF.

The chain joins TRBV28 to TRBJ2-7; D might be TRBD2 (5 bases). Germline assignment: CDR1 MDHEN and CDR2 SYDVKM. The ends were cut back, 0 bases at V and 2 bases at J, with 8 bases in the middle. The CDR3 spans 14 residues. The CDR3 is CASSLWASTYEQYF. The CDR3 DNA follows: TGTGCCAGCAGTTTATGGGCTAGCACCTACGAGCAGTACTTC.

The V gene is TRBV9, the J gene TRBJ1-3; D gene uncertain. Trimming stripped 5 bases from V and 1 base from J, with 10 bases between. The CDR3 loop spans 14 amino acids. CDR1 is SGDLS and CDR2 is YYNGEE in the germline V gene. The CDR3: CASSATLSGNTIYF. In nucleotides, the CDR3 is TGTGCCAGCAGTGCGACTCTGTCTGGAAACACCATATATTTT.

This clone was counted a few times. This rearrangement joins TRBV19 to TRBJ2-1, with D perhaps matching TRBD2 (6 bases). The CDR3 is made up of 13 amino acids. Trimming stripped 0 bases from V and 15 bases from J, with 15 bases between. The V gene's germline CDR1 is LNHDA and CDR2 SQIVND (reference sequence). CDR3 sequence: CASSIDRDSPTFF. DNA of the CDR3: TGTGCCAGTAGTATAGATCGGGACTCGCCTACGTTCTTC. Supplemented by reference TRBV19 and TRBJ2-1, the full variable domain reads DGGITQSPKYLFRKEGQNVTLSCEQNLNHDAMYWYRQDPGQGLRLIYYSQIVNDFQKGDIAEGYSVSREKKESFPLTVTSAQKNPTAFYLCASSIDRDSPTFFGPGTRLTVL.

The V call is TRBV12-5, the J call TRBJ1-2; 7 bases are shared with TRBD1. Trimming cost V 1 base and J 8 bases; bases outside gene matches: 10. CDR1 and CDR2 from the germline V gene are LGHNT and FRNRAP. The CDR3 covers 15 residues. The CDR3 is CASGLALTGPGGYTF. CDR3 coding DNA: TGTGCTAGTGGTTTGGCACTGACAGGGCCTGGGGGCTACACCTTC.

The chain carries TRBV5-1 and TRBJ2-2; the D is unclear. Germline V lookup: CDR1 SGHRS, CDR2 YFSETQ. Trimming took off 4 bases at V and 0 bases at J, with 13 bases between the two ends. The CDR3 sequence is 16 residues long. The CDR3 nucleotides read TGCGCCAGCAGCCCCGCTCGGAGATCGAACACCGGGGAGCTGTTTTTT. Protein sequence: CASSPARRSNTGELFF.

The DNA for the CDR3 is TGTGCCAGCAGGGCAGCTGGAAACACCATATATTTT. Residues: CASRAAGNTIYF. This chain joins TRBV2 and TRBJ1-3; D ambiguous. V was shortened by 6 bases and J by 2 bases, with 5 bases between the two germline ends. This CDR3 has 12 amino acids. Per germline, CDR1 SNHLY and CDR2 FYNNEI.

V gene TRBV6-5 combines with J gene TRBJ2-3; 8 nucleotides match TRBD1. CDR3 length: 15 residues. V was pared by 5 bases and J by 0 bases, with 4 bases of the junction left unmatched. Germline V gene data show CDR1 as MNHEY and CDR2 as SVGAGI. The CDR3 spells CASSLQGDSTDTQYF. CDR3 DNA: TGTGCCAGCAGTCTACAGGGGGATAGCACAGATACGCAGTATTTT.

This CDR3 is CSVDVGTSGRAGEQYF. CDR3 nucleotides: TGCAGCGTTGACGTTGGGACTAGCGGGAGGGCCGGCGAGCAGTACTTC. This chain joins TRBV29-1 and TRBJ2-7; 16 bases match TRBD2. J gave up 6 bases and V 3 bases, and 8 bases lay outside the gene matches. The CDR3 length is 16 residues. The germline CDR1 and CDR2 sequences are SQVTM and ANQGSEA.

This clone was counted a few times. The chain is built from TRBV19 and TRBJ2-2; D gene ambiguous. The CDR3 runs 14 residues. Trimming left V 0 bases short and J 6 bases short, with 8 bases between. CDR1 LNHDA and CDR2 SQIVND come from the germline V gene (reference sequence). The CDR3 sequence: CASSIDRSAGELFF. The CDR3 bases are TGTGCCAGTAGTATAGATAGGAGCGCCGGGGAGCTGTTTTTT.

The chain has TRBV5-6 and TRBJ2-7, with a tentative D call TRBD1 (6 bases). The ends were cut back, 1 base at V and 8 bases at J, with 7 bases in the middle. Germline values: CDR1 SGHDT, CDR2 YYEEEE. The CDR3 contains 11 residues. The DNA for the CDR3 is TGTGCCAGCAGCTTGACAGGGAAGCAGTACTTC. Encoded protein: CASSLTGKQYF.

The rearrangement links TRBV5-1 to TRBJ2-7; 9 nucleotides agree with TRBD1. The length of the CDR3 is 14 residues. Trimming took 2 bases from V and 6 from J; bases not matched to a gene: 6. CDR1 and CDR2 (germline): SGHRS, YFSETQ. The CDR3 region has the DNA TGCGCCAGCAGCTTAAGACAGGGGGAAGGCGAGCAGTACTTC. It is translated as CASSLRQGEGEQYF.

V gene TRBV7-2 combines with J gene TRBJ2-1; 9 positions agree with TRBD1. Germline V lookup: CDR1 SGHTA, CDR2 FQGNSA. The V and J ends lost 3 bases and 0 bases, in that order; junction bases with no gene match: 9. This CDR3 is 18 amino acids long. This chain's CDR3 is CASSFFYGQGSSYNEQFF. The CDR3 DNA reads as TGTGCCAGCAGCTTCTTCTATGGACAGGGGAGCTCCTACAATGAGCAGTTCTTC.

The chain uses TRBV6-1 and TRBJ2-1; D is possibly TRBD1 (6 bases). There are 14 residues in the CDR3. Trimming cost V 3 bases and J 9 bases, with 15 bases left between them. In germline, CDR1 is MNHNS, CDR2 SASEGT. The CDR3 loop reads CASSDSGEGGEQFF. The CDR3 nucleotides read TGTGCCAGCAGTGATTCAGGAGAAGGGGGTGAGCAGTTCTTC.

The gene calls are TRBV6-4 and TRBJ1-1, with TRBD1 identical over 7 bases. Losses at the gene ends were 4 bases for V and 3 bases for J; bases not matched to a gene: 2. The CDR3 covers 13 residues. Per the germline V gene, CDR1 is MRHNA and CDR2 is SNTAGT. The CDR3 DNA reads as TGTGCCAGCAGTGCCGACAGGGACACTGAAGCTTTCTTT. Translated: CASSADRDTEAFF.

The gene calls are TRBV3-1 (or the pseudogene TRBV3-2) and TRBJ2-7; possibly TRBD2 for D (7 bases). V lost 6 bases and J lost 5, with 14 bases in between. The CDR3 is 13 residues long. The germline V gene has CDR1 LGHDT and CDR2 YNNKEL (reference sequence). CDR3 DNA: TGTGCCAGCAGACTGGGGGGGGCCAACGAGCAGTACTTC. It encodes CASRLGGANEQYF.

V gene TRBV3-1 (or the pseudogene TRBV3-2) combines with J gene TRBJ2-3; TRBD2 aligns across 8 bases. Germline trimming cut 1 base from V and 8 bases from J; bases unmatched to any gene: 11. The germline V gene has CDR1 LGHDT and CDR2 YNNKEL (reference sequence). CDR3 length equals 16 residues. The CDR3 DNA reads TGTGCCAGCAGCCAAGGGGGGGTAGCGGGGAGGGTTACGCAGTATTTT. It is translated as CASSQGGVAGRVTQYF.

The CDR3 DNA is TGTGCCAGCTCATCCTCGACAGGGAGGAGCGTCTCTGGAAACACCATATATTTT. Translated, it gives CASSSSTGRSVSGNTIYF. The chain joins TRBV18 to TRBJ1-3, with 7 positions matching TRBD1. The CDR3 sequence is 18 residues long. The trim removed 5 bases at V and 0 bases at J, leaving 13 bases unmatched. Germline V CDR1 and CDR2: KGHSH, LQKENI.

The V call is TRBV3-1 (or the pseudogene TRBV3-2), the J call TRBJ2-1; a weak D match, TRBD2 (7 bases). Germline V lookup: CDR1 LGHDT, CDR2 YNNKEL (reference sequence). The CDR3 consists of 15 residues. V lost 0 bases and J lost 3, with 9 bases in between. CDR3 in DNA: TGTGCCAGCAGCCAAGAAGGGGGGGTCTACAATGAGCAGTTCTTC. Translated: CASSQEGGVYNEQFF.